Presented here are 22 T cell receptor beta chains from one specimen sequenced in a study of radiotherapy plus CTLA-4 blockade in lung cancer. Method: immunoSEQ multiplex PCR; TCRdb's copy keeps in-frame clones and lacks some. The top ten hold more than 3.5% of the sample, which has roughly 32,000 clones, roughly 71% seen once. Sample: peripheral blood, taken from a patient treated with radiotherapy plus ipilimumab. The receptors were gathered from a human donor with non-small cell lung cancer who had stable disease on radiotherapy plus ipilimumab.

The chain has TRBV5-4 and TRBJ2-7; TRBD1 matches at 7 bases. With 3 bases clipped from V and 3 bases from J, the junction kept 6 bases outside the gene matches. This CDR3 region has 14 residues. Germline V gives CDR1 SGHNT, CDR2 YYREEE (reference sequence). The CDR3 region is CASSSRQGSYEQYF. CDR3 sequence (DNA): TGTGCCAGCAGCTCCCGACAGGGTAGCTACGAGCAGTACTTC.

The J gene is TRBJ2-7, the V gene TRBV25-1; 12 nucleotides match TRBD2. Trimming cost V 4 bases and J 3 bases; bases outside gene matches: 4. The CDR3 sequence is 15 residues long. Germline CDR1 MGHDK, CDR2 SYGVNS. The CDR3 here is CASSVLAGGGYEQYF. The DNA of the CDR3 is TGTGCCAGCAGTGTACTAGCGGGAGGTGGCTACGAGCAGTACTTC.

The chain recombines TRBV28 with TRBJ2-7, with 7 bases matching TRBD1. This CDR3 has 15 residues. CDR1 MDHEN and CDR2 SYDVKM come from the germline V gene. V shed 5 bases, J shed 4 bases, and the junction held 11 bases outside the gene matches. In DNA, the CDR3 is TGTGCCAGCAGTCTGTACAGGGGTCAGCAGTACGAGCAGTACTTC. The encoded protein is CASSLYRGQQYEQYF.

The rearrangement joins TRBV27 to TRBJ2-5; 8 positions agree with TRBD1. The germline gives CDR1 MNHEY, CDR2 SMNVEV (reference sequence). The CDR3 runs to 13 residues. With 5 bases clipped from V and 7 bases from J, the junction kept 6 bases outside the gene matches. Here the CDR3 reads CASSPQGVGTQYF. The CDR3 region has the DNA TGTGCCAGCAGTCCACAGGGGGTAGGGACCCAGTACTTC.

This clone was counted a few times. The chain recombines TRBV11-2 with TRBJ2-7, with 7 bases aligning to TRBD2. CDR1 and CDR2 from the germline V gene are SGHAT and FQNNGV. Germline trimming cut 4 bases from V and 1 base from J; bases unmatched to any gene: 10. This CDR3 has 16 residues. This chain's CDR3 is CASSSYPSGLSYEQYF. The CDR3 nucleotides read TGTGCCAGCAGCTCTTACCCTAGCGGACTTTCCTACGAGCAGTACTTC. The full variable domain, completed using reference TRBV11-2 and TRBJ2-7, is EAGVAQSPRYKIIEKRQSVAFWCNPISGHATLYWYQQILGQGPKLLIQFQNNGVVDDSQLPKDRFSAERLKGVDSTLKIQPAKLEDSAVYLCASSSYPSGLSYEQYFGPGTRLTVT.

The chain carries TRBV5-1 and TRBJ2-7, with 10 bases identical to TRBD1. The CDR3 has 16 amino acids. Germline CDR1 reads SGHRS; CDR2 reads YFSETQ. J was trimmed by 3 bases and V by 4 bases; bases with no gene match: 10. CDR3 region: CASSVRAGTGDYEQYF. The CDR3 coding sequence is TGCGCCAGCAGCGTCCGCGCCGGGACAGGGGACTACGAGCAGTACTTC.

This rearrangement joins TRBV7-2 to TRBJ2-1; a possible D gene is TRBD2 (6 bases). The V end was cut by 4 bases, the J end by 0 bases, with 13 bases between. The CDR3 has 16 amino acids. CDR1 SGHTA and CDR2 FQGNSA come from the germline V gene. CDR3 coding DNA: TGTGCCAGCAGCTCTGGTTCCGGGAGCTCCTACAATGAGCAGTTCTTC. It codes for CASSSGSGSSYNEQFF.

V usage is TRBV9 and J usage is TRBJ1-6; D may be TRBD1 (5 bases). Per the germline V gene, CDR1 is SGDLS and CDR2 is YYNGEE. The CDR3 length is 14 residues. The germline V and J ends were trimmed by 3 bases and 7 bases, with 11 bases remaining between them. The CDR3 coding sequence is TGTGCCAGCAGCGCACAGGTGGCAAATTCACCCCTCCACTTT. Its translation: CASSAQVANSPLHF.

This CDR3 is CASKRANTEAFF. The CDR3 DNA reads TGTGCCAGCAAACGGGCGAACACTGAAGCTTTCTTT. V usage is TRBV11-2 and J usage is TRBJ1-1; D is unclear. CDR3 length: 12 residues. Germline lookup yields CDR1 SGHAT and CDR2 FQNNGV. The ends were cut back, 7 bases at V and 1 base at J, with 7 bases in the middle.

CDR3 sequence reads: CASTLVGGYTF. The CDR3 DNA follows: TGTGCCAGCACGCTGGTGGGTGGCTACACCTTC. V is TRBV6-6 and J is TRBJ1-2; D is undetermined. V gave up 7 bases and J gave up 7 bases, with 10 bases separating them. Germline CDR1 reads MNHNY; CDR2 reads SVGAGI (reference sequence). This CDR3 region has 11 residues.

The chain couples TRBV7-2 to TRBJ2-2; 9 nucleotides agree with TRBD1. CDR3 length: 15 residues. The germline CDR1 and CDR2 sequences are SGHTA and FQGNSA. The J segment lost 7 bases and the V segment lost 6 bases, leaving 9 bases of the junction unmatched. CDR3 in amino acids: CASSYGTGKNGELFF. CDR3 nucleotide sequence: TGTGCCAGCAGTTATGGGACAGGGAAGAACGGGGAGCTGTTTTTT.

The rearrangement joins TRBV15 to TRBJ1-5; no clear D gene. V was trimmed by 5 bases and J by 5 bases, leaving 13 bases between them. Germline assignment: CDR1 LNHNV and CDR2 YYDKDF (reference sequence). CDR3 length equals 14 residues. Here the CDR3 DNA reads TGTGCCACCAGCGACACCTTGCGGCATCAGCCCCAGCATTTT. It codes for CATSDTLRHQPQHF. Based on the CDR3 plus reference TRBV15 and TRBJ1-5, the full variable domain is DAMVIQNPRYQVTQFGKPVTLSCSQTLNHNVMYWYQQKSSQAPKLLFHYYDKDFNNEADTPDNFQSRRPNTSFCFLDIRSPGLGDTAMYLCATSDTLRHQPQHFGDGTRLSIL.

The count of this clone is one. The rearrangement links TRBV7-9 to TRBJ2-5, with no clear D. V was clipped by 5 bases and J by 2 bases, with 6 bases between them. The CDR3 covers 12 residues. Germline V gives CDR1 SEHNR, CDR2 FQNEAQ (reference sequence). The CDR3 DNA reads as TGTGCCAGCAGCCCGTGGCAAGAGACCCAGTACTTC. Translating gives CASSPWQETQYF. The whole variable domain, remainder taken from reference TRBV7-9 and TRBJ2-5, is DTGVSQNPRHKITKRGQNVTFRCDPISEHNRLYWYRQTLGQGPEFLTYFQNEAQLEKSRLLSDRFSAERPKGSFSTLEIQRTEQGDSAMYLCASSPWQETQYFGPGTRLLVL.

V and J are TRBV12-5 and TRBJ2-2; possible D gene TRBD1, 6 bases. The CDR3 totals 14 residues. V lost 7 bases to trimming and J lost 6 bases, with 15 bases between them. CDR1 LGHNT and CDR2 FRNRAP come from the germline V gene. The CDR3 loop reads CASAMSRGPGELFF. The DNA for the CDR3 is TGTGCTAGTGCCATGAGCAGGGGACCCGGGGAGCTGTTTTTT.

The chain combines TRBV19 with TRBJ2-1; 8 bases match TRBD2. The CDR3 has 15 amino acids. Germline values: CDR1 LNHDA, CDR2 SQIVND (reference sequence). Trimming cost V 3 bases and J 3 bases; bases outside gene matches: 4. The chain's CDR3 is CASSMEREIYNEQFF. CDR3 nucleotides: TGTGCCAGTAGTATGGAGCGGGAGATCTACAATGAGCAGTTCTTC.

The chain is built from TRBV6-5 and TRBJ1-1; D gene uncertain. CDR3 size: 11 residues. V shed 2 bases and J shed 10 bases, with 8 bases lying between them. Per germline, CDR1 MNHEY and CDR2 SVGAGI. CDR3 sequence: CASSYVGRAFF. CDR3 nucleotide sequence: TGTGCCAGCAGTTACGTCGGCAGAGCTTTCTTT.

The chain uses TRBV21-1 and TRBJ2-5; the table's TRBD2 call for D was not verified on the DNA. TRBV21-1 is deemed a pseudogene. The CDR3 length is 16 residues. CDR3 protein: CASSGAQGGVWETQYF. The CDR3 nucleotides read TGTGCCAGCAGCGGGGCCCAGGGAGGAGTGTGGGAGACCCAGTACTTC.

CDR3 coding DNA: TGTGCCAGCAGCCCCGTAGCGGGGACAGGCCAGGAGACCCAGTACTTC. It translates to CASSPVAGTGQETQYF. This chain connects TRBV11-2 to TRBJ2-5; D may match TRBD1 or TRBD2 (8 bases each). CDR3 length: 16 amino acids. Germline CDR1 SGHAT, CDR2 FQNNGV. Trimming shortened V by 5 bases and J by 5 bases, and 21 bases separated the two germline ends. Full variable domain (remainder filled in from reference TRBV11-2 and TRBJ2-5): EAGVAQSPRYKIIEKRQSVAFWCNPISGHATLYWYQQILGQGPKLLIQFQNNGVVDDSQLPKDRFSAERLKGVDSTLKIQPAKLEDSAVYLCASSPVAGTGQETQYFGPGTRLLVL.

This rearrangement joins TRBV11-3 to TRBJ1-3, with TRBD1 as a possible D gene (5 bases). V lost 4 bases and J lost 0, with 10 bases in between. The CDR3 totals 15 residues. Germline lookup yields CDR1 SGHNT and CDR2 YENEEA. Here the CDR3 DNA reads TGTGCCAGCAGCTGGGGCAGGTCCTCTGGAAACACCATATATTTT. Protein sequence: CASSWGRSSGNTIYF.

This sequence joins TRBV9 and TRBJ2-5; no reliable D call. The CDR3 spans 16 residues. V was shortened by 4 bases and J by 2 bases, with 18 bases between the two germline ends. CDR1 is SGDLS, CDR2 YYNGEE, per germline. DNA for the CDR3: TGTGCCAGCAGCCCTCGGGCTCGCAGTGGGCAAGAGACCCAGTACTTC. Amino acid sequence: CASSPRARSGQETQYF.

This sequence joins TRBV5-1 and TRBJ2-2, with unresolved D. Deletions cut 0 bases from V and 4 bases from J, with 10 bases between. The CDR3 length is 15 residues. In germline, CDR1 is SGHRS, CDR2 YFSETQ. For the CDR3, the DNA is TGCGCCAGCAGCTTGGTTGGTGTCGGCACCGGGGAGCTGTTTTTT. Translating it yields CASSLVGVGTGELFF. Based on the CDR3 plus reference TRBV5-1 and TRBJ2-2, the full variable domain is KAGVTQTPRYLIKTRGQQVTLSCSPISGHRSVSWYQQTPGQGLQFLFEYFSETQRNKGNFPGRFSGRQFSNSRSEMNVSTLELGDSALYLCASSLVGVGTGELFFGEGSRLTVL.

This chain links TRBV4-3 with TRBJ1-1; possible D gene TRBD1, 5 bases. V lost 5 bases and J 0 bases, leaving 19 bases between the germline ends. CDR3 length equals 17 residues. The V gene's germline CDR1 is LGHNA and CDR2 YSLEER. The CDR3 DNA is TGCGCCAGCAGCGCAGGCCGGGGGATGGTTGTGAACACTGAAGCTTTCTTT. Protein: CASSAGRGMVVNTEAFF.